The 30 T cell receptor beta chains below were found in one sample sequenced in a study of cytomegalovirus exposure and HLA in healthy donors. The primer mix had 60 Vbeta and 13 Jbeta primers. Only in-frame clones appear in the TCRdb table, and some are missing; sequencing was by immunoSEQ multiplex PCR. The data contain some 170,000 clones, over 70% of them singletons. The sequencing input was PBMCs. The receptors originated from a male donor in good health and CMV-seronegative.

The chain joins TRBV5-1 to TRBJ2-1; 9 nucleotides line up with TRBD2. CDR1 and CDR2 (germline): SGHRS, YFSETQ. The V and J ends lost 0 bases and 4 bases, in that order; junction bases with no gene match: 5. The CDR3 has 16 residues. CDR3 protein: CASSLDMAGGYNEQFF. The CDR3 nucleotides read TGCGCCAGCAGCTTGGATATGGCGGGAGGGTACAATGAGCAGTTCTTC.

CDR3 DNA: TGTGCCACTGTCAGCTCCTATAATTCACCCCTCCACTTT. This encodes CATVSSYNSPLHF. This chain uses TRBV28 with TRBJ1-6; D is uncertain. This CDR3 comprises 13 residues. V was clipped by 10 bases and J by 0 bases, with 7 bases between them. Germline lookup yields CDR1 MDHEN and CDR2 SYDVKM.

V and J are TRBV28 and TRBJ1-6, with 7 positions matching TRBD1. Germline CDR1 is MDHEN and CDR2 is SYDVKM. V lost 1 base to trimming and J lost 0 bases; unmatched junction nucleotides: 3. The CDR3 spans 17 residues. CDR3 sequence reads: CASSLSPGGSYNSPLHF. Here the CDR3 DNA reads TGTGCCAGCAGTTTATCCCCAGGGGGCTCCTATAATTCACCCCTCCACTTT.

The chain uses TRBV11-2 and TRBJ2-3, with TRBD2 matching over 9 bases. Germline V gene data show CDR1 as SGHAT and CDR2 as FQNNGV. The CDR3 extends over 15 amino acids. V dropped 5 bases and J dropped 3; count of bases not matched to a gene: 6. The CDR3 spells CASSQLTSGTDTQYF. For the CDR3, the DNA is TGTGCCAGCAGCCAGTTGACTAGCGGAACAGATACGCAGTATTTT.

This clone was picked up one time. The rearrangement joins TRBV2 to TRBJ2-1; 10 bases line up with TRBD2. Looked up from germline, CDR1 is SNHLY and CDR2 is FYNNEI. V shed 3 bases, J shed 4 bases, and the junction held 9 bases outside the gene matches. The length of the CDR3 is 17 residues. The CDR3 protein is CASSEASGGANYNEQFF. Written as DNA, the CDR3 is TGTGCCAGCAGTGAGGCCAGCGGGGGGGCGAATTACAATGAGCAGTTCTTC.

The V gene is TRBV6-5, the J gene TRBJ1-3; unclear D gene. The V gene's germline CDR1 is MNHEY and CDR2 SVGAGI. This CDR3 region has 12 residues. V lost 8 bases to trimming and J lost 0 bases, with 5 bases between them. CDR3: CASLSSGNTIYF. The CDR3 DNA follows: TGTGCCAGCCTAAGCTCTGGAAACACCATATATTTT.

V gene TRBV5-4 combines with J gene TRBJ2-7; D gene unclear. The V and J ends lost 0 bases and 0 bases respectively, with 7 bases between them. The CDR3 is made up of 14 amino acids. CDR1 and CDR2 (germline): SGHNT, YYREEE (reference sequence). CDR3 nucleotide sequence: TGTGCCAGCAGCTTGGACAGCCTCTCCTACGAGCAGTACTTC. Its protein is CASSLDSLSYEQYF.

V and J are TRBV5-6 and TRBJ1-1; unclear D gene. The V and J ends lost 0 bases and 10 bases respectively, with 13 bases between them. There are 13 residues in the CDR3. Germline CDR1 is SGHDT and CDR2 is YYEEEE. The CDR3 is CASSLAAIKRAFF. CDR3 bases: TGTGCCAGCAGCTTGGCCGCGATAAAGCGAGCTTTCTTT.

This clone was counted only a few times. The chain joins TRBV29-1 to TRBJ1-2; 9 bases map to TRBD1. CDR3 length: 14 amino acids. Germline assignment: CDR1 SQVTM and CDR2 ANQGSEA. The CDR3 protein is CNRGQGTGSRGYTF. CDR3 sequence (DNA): TGCAATAGGGGTCAGGGGACAGGGTCCCGTGGCTACACCTTC.

This clone was seen a handful of times. V is TRBV5-6 and J is TRBJ1-1; 8 nucleotides align to TRBD1. V shed 0 bases, J shed 5 bases, and the junction held 15 bases outside the gene matches. The germline V gene has CDR1 SGHDT and CDR2 YYEEEE. The CDR3 contains 18 residues. CDR3 region: CASSLGPLAGGMGTEAFF. The CDR3 nucleotides read TGTGCCAGCAGCTTGGGTCCCCTGGCAGGGGGCATGGGTACTGAAGCTTTCTTT.

The chain combines TRBV11-2 with TRBJ2-6; D perhaps matches TRBD1 (8 bases). This CDR3 contains 17 residues. With 4 bases removed from V and 2 bases from J, the gap between germline ends came to 15 bases. Looked up from germline, CDR1 is SGHAT and CDR2 is FQNNGV. Here the CDR3 DNA reads TGTGCCAGCAGCTACACAGGGGGAGGGCCTGGGGCCAACGTCCTGACTTTC. It specifies CASSYTGGGPGANVLTF.

This clone appeared once. The chain uses TRBV6-5 and TRBJ2-5; D remains ambiguous. Trimming stripped 5 bases from V and 11 bases from J, with 12 bases between. CDR1 is MNHEY and CDR2 is SVGAGI in the germline V gene. The CDR3 extends over 11 amino acids. This chain's CDR3 is CASSQYGEQYF. CDR3 coding DNA: TGTGCCAGCAGTCAATACGGAGAGCAGTACTTC.

The chain joins TRBV6-5 to TRBJ1-1; D is possibly TRBD1 (5 bases). Trimming stripped 8 bases from V and 0 bases from J, with 10 bases between. The CDR3 runs 13 residues. From germline, CDR1 is MNHEY and CDR2 SVGAGI. CDR3 in amino acids: CASGRAMNTEAFF. The CDR3 bases are TGTGCCAGCGGCAGGGCAATGAACACTGAAGCTTTCTTT.

The gene calls are TRBV29-1 and TRBJ2-1; TRBD1 matches 9 bases. CDR1 and CDR2 from the germline V gene are SQVTM and ANQGSEA. V shed 1 base and J 6 bases; nucleotides not matched to a gene: 4. The CDR3 runs 14 residues. DNA for the CDR3: TGCAGCGTTGAAGGTGGACAGGGGCGCAATGAGCAGTTCTTC. This sequence encodes CSVEGGQGRNEQFF.

This chain uses TRBV6-5 with TRBJ2-7; 8 positions match TRBD2. The germline CDR1 and CDR2 sequences are MNHEY and SVGAGI. The CDR3 runs to 14 residues. V was clipped by 8 bases and J by 4 bases; unmatched bases: 10. The CDR3 sequence: CASGELAEGYEQYF. In DNA form, the CDR3 reads TGTGCCAGCGGTGAACTAGCGGAGGGGTACGAGCAGTACTTC.

The genes are TRBV15 and TRBJ1-5, with D unresolved. Germline loops: CDR1 LNHNV, CDR2 YYDKDF (reference sequence). The V end lost 2 bases, the J end lost 5 bases, and 7 bases lay between the germline ends. The CDR3 length is 13 residues. The CDR3 DNA reads TGTGCCACCAGCAGACAGTCGCATCAGCCCCAGCATTTT. It codes for CATSRQSHQPQHF.

The chain is built from TRBV6-6 and TRBJ2-1; tentatively, D is TRBD2 (5 bases). The length of the CDR3 is 12 residues. Trimming removed 6 bases from V and 14 bases from J, with 17 bases in between. The germline V gene encodes CDR1 MNHNY and CDR2 SVGAGI (reference sequence). CDR3 bases: TGTGCCAGCAGCACAAGGACTTCCGAGGAGTTCTTC. It codes for CASSTRTSEEFF.

The chain has TRBV6-5 and TRBJ2-7, with 10 bases lining up with TRBD2. V shed 0 bases and J 5 bases; nucleotides not matched to a gene: 4. Germline assignment: CDR1 MNHEY and CDR2 SVGAGI. This CDR3 is built from 15 residues. The CDR3 DNA reads as TGTGCCAGCAGTTACTCAGCGGGAGGGCCTAACGAGCAGTACTTC. Protein sequence: CASSYSAGGPNEQYF.

J is TRBJ2-5 and V is TRBV15; D gene uncertain. The assigned J gene may be wrong: the sequence end matches TRBJ2-7 better. Per the germline V gene, CDR1 is LNHNV and CDR2 is YYDKDF (reference sequence). The CDR3 extends over 14 amino acids. CDR3 nucleotide sequence: TGTGCCACCAGCAGAGGAGGTAAAACCTACGAGCAGTACTTC. Its protein is CATSRGGKTYEQYF.

CDR3 in DNA: TGTGCCAGCAGTTATTCCCGGGACTATTTAACCTACGAGCAGTACTTC. Protein sequence: CASSYSRDYLTYEQYF. The chain employs TRBV28 and TRBJ2-7; 7 bases agree with TRBD2. This CDR3 comprises 16 residues. CDR1 MDHEN and CDR2 SYDVKM come from the germline V gene. Unmatched junction bases numbered 11, after V lost 4 bases and J lost 2 bases.

This clone was picked up one time. The chain joins TRBV5-6 to TRBJ1-5, with a possible D match to TRBD1 (5 bases). CDR1 and CDR2 (germline): SGHDT, YYEEEE. The V end was cut by 4 bases, the J end by 3 bases, with 14 bases between. The CDR3 sequence is 15 residues long. CDR3 amino acids: CASSRGQPSNQPQHF. The CDR3 DNA reads TGTGCCAGCAGCAGGGGTCAACCTTCCAATCAGCCCCAGCATTTT. Together with reference TRBV5-6 and TRBJ1-5, the CDR3 gives the full variable domain: DAGVTQSPTHLIKTRGQQVTLRCSPKSGHDTVSWYQQALGQGPQFIFQYYEEEERQRGNFPDRFSGHQFPNYSSELNVNALLLGDSALYLCASSRGQPSNQPQHFGDGTRLSIL.

The chain joins TRBV5-1 to TRBJ2-3; perhaps TRBD2 as D (6 bases). The CDR3 consists of 15 residues. Germline values: CDR1 SGHRS, CDR2 YFSETQ. Deletions cut 0 bases from V and 4 bases from J, with 12 bases between. DNA of the CDR3: TGCGCCAGCAGCTTGGGCGAACGACTAGCAGATACGCAGTATTTT. It specifies CASSLGERLADTQYF.

The genes are TRBV9 and TRBJ2-3, with D perhaps TRBD1 (6 bases). CDR1 and CDR2 (germline): SGDLS, YYNGEE. The CDR3 spans 12 residues. With 4 bases removed from V and 6 bases from J, the gap between germline ends came to 9 bases. The CDR3 sequence: CASSIDRDTQYF. As DNA, the CDR3 is TGTGCCAGCAGCATCGACAGGGATACGCAGTATTTT.

The V call is TRBV6-1, the J call TRBJ2-3; TRBD1 might be the D (6 bases). Germline loops: CDR1 MNHNS, CDR2 SASEGT. Trimming left V 7 bases short and J 6 bases short, with 11 bases between. This CDR3 spans 12 amino acids. CDR3 region: CASTLRGDTQYF. In DNA form, the CDR3 reads TGTGCCAGCACCCTCAGGGGCGATACGCAGTATTTT.

This clone is a singleton in its sample. The rearrangement uses TRBV28 and TRBJ2-1, with no clear D. Germline CDR1 is MDHEN and CDR2 is SYDVKM. The length of the CDR3 is 12 residues. The ends were cut back, 10 bases at V and 3 bases at J, with 10 bases in the middle. The CDR3 region has the DNA TGTGCCACAGAACGAAACTACAATGAGCAGTTCTTC. This sequence encodes CATERNYNEQFF.

The sample holds a few counts of this clone. The V gene is TRBV6-1, the J gene TRBJ2-5, with 7 bases lining up with TRBD2. V lost 2 bases, J lost 2 bases, and 5 bases stayed unmatched. CDR1 MNHNS and CDR2 SASEGT come from the germline V gene. The CDR3 is 15 amino acids. For the CDR3, the DNA is TGTGCCAGCAGTGAAATTGGGGGGGGACAAGAGACCCAGTACTTC. The encoded protein is CASSEIGGGQETQYF.

CDR3 protein: CASSSQGPHQPQHF. CDR3 coding DNA: TGTGCCAGCAGTTCACAGGGACCCCATCAGCCCCAGCATTTT. The chain recombines TRBV6-5 with TRBJ1-5; a possible D gene is TRBD1 (6 bases). The V and J ends lost 4 bases and 5 bases respectively, with 12 bases between them. Germline V lookup: CDR1 MNHEY, CDR2 SVGAGI. This CDR3 region has 14 residues.

V is TRBV19 and J is TRBJ2-3; 9 bases match TRBD1. From germline, CDR1 is LNHDA and CDR2 SQIVND (reference sequence). The V and J ends lost 0 bases and 3 bases, in that order; junction bases with no gene match: 4. The CDR3 contains 16 residues. The CDR3, as DNA: TGTGCCAGTAGTATAGACGTGGGACAGGGAACAGATACGCAGTATTTT. Its translation: CASSIDVGQGTDTQYF. The whole variable domain, remainder taken from reference TRBV19 and TRBJ2-3, is DGGITQSPKYLFRKEGQNVTLSCEQNLNHDAMYWYRQDPGQGLRLIYYSQIVNDFQKGDIAEGYSVSREKKESFPLTVTSAQKNPTAFYLCASSIDVGQGTDTQYFGPGTRLTVL.

The rearrangement uses TRBV5-4 and TRBJ1-2, with a tentative D call TRBD1 (5 bases). The V gene's germline CDR1 is SGHNT and CDR2 YYREEE (reference sequence). Trimming removed 4 bases from V and 4 bases from J, with 26 bases in between. The CDR3 is 18 amino acids. CDR3 loop: CASSRLGGASRGSYGYTF. For the CDR3, the DNA is TGTGCCAGCAGCCGATTGGGAGGGGCCTCGCGTGGAAGCTATGGCTACACCTTC.

V and J are TRBV19 and TRBJ2-3; 7 bases are a match to TRBD1. The CDR3 contains 16 residues. Per germline, CDR1 LNHDA and CDR2 SQIVND (reference sequence). With 6 bases clipped from V and 1 base from J, the junction kept 10 bases outside the gene matches. The chain's CDR3 is CASSETKGAGTDTQYF. CDR3 DNA: TGTGCCAGTAGCGAAACCAAGGGGGCGGGCACAGATACGCAGTATTTT.